This TCR beta chain derives from a study of T cells in women clearing cervical HPV infection. Comment on this clone: Compared with germline, one end of the junction differs, possibly owing to a read error. Read coverage stops 3 residues before the CDR3 terminus; the germline J gene supplies the remainder.

In germline, CDR1 is LGHNA, CDR2 YNFKEQ. The CDR3 has 14 residues. Data came from immunoSEQ multiplex PCR; TCRdb stores just in-frame clones and leaves some out. In total, the table holds 20,000 or so clones. The chain recombines TRBV4-2 with TRBJ1-2; D is unresolved. Sample: blood buffy coat. The receptor comes from a woman between 18 and 75 years old with a cervical HPV16 infection that either progressed to CIN3+ or cleared (not recorded which). The sequenced part of the CDR3 DNA is TGCGCCAGCAGCCCCCTAACAGCTAACTATGGC. Translated, it gives CASSPLTANYG. The entire CDR3 reads CASSPLTANYGYTF.